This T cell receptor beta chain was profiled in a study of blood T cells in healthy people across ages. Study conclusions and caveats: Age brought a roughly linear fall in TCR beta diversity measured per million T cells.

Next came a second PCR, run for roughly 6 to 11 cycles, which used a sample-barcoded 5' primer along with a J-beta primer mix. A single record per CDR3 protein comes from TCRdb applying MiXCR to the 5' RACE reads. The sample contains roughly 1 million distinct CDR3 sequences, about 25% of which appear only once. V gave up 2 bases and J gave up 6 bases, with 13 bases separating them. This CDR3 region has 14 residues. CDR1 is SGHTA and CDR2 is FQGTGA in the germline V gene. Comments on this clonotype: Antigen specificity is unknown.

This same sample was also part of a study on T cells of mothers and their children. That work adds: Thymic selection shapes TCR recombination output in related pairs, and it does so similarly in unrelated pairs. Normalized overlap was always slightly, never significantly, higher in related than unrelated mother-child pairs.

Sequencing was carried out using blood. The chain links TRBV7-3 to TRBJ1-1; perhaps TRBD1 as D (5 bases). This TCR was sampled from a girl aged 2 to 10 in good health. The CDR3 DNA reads TGTGCCAGCAGCTTACAGGGCGTCGCGTCTGAAGCTTTCTTT. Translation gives CASSLQGVASEAFF. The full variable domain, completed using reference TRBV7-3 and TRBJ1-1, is GAGVSQTPSNKVTEKGKYVELRCDPISGHTALYWYRQSLGQGPEFLIYFQGTGAADDSGLPNDRFFAVRPEGSVSTLKIQRTERGDSAVYLCASSLQGVASEAFFGQGTRLTVV.